This T cell receptor beta chain emerged from a study of cytomegalovirus exposure and HLA in healthy donors. Whole-study findings and limits: TRBV6-2, TRBV6-3 and some other V segments were unresolvable in 87-base-pair reads.

PCR was performed using 60 Vbeta and 13 Jbeta primers. This table comes from immunoSEQ multiplex PCR, and its TCRdb copy is limited to in-frame clones, with some not included. This table has 100,000 to 150,000 clones, around 75% appearing once. Per germline, CDR1 SGHTA and CDR2 FQGNSA. V dropped 1 base and J dropped 0 bases, with 10 bases sitting between them. The CDR3 runs to 16 residues. Regarding this clone: No antigen is known for it.

The source material was PBMCs. The origin of this receptor is a man in his sixties in good health and CMV-seropositive. The rearrangement links TRBV7-2 to TRBJ1-5; no clear D gene. CDR3 sequence (DNA): TGTGCCAGCAGCTTAGTCGTAACAACTAGCAATCAGCCCCAGCATTTT. It translates to CASSLVVTTSNQPQHF.